This T cell receptor beta chain was captured in a study of Ad26.COV2.S vaccination and SARS-CoV-2 variants. From germline, CDR1 is SGHRS and CDR2 YFSETQ. This CDR3 has 15 amino acids. J gave up 3 bases and V 1 base, and 4 bases lay outside the gene matches. Comments on this clone: Its antigen is not known.

Sequenced by immunoSEQ multiplex PCR; TCRdb stores in-frame clones only, minus some. The sample comprises hundreds of thousands of clones, roughly 84% of which are singletons, and around 3.6% rests with the top ten. As for treatment: some 20 received Ad26.COV2.S at low or high dose, single or two shots; roughly five received placebo; per-sample allocation not given. The investigators took samples on day 63 after the first vaccine or placebo injection. Wuhan-strain spike was delivered by a replication-incompetent Ad26 vector. Study results and limitations: Placebo recipients had lower spike-specific TCR breadth than vaccine recipients. Estimates derived from TCR breadth and depth analyses may have underestimated total T cell responses.

The starting material was peripheral blood, obtained in a trial of Ad26.COV2.S vaccine versus placebo. The chain joins TRBV5-1 to TRBJ2-7; 10 bases fit TRBD2. The TCR was taken from a person aged 18-60 years who received the Ad26.COV2.S COVID-19 vaccine or a placebo. The DNA of the CDR3 is TGCGCCAGCAGCTTGCGGCCTAGCGGGAGCTACGAGCAGTACTTC. Its translation is CASSLRPSGSYEQYF.